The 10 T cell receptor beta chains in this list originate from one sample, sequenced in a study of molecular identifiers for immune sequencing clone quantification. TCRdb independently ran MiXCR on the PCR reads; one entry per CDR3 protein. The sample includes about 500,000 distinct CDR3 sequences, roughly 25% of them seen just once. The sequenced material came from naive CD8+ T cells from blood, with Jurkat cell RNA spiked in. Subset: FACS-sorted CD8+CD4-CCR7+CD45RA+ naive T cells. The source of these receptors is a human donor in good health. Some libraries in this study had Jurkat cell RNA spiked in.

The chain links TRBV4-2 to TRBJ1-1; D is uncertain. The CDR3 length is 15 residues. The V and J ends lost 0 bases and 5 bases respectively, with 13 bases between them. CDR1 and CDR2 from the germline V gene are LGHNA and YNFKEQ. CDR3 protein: CASSQEAIGRTEAFF. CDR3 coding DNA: TGTGCCAGCAGCCAAGAGGCTATAGGGAGGACTGAAGCTTTCTTT.

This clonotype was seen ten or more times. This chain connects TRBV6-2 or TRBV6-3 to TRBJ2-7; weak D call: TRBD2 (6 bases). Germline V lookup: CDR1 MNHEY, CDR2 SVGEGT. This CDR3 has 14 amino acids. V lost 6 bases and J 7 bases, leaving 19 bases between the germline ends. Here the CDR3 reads CASSTRDLFREQYF. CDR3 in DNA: TGTGCCAGCAGCACACGGGACTTGTTCCGGGAGCAGTACTTC.

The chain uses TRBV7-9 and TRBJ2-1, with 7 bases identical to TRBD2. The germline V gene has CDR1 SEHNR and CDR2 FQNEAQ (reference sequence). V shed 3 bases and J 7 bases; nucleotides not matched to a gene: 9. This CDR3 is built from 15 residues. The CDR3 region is CASSFEGGPGNEQFF. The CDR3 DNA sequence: TGTGCCAGCAGCTTCGAGGGAGGGCCTGGAAATGAGCAGTTCTTC.

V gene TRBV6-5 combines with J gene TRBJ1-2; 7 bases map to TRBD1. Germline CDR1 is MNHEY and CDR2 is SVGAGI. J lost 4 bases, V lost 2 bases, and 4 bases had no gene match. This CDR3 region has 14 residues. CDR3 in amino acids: CASSYGTAGYGYTF. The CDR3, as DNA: TGTGCCAGCAGTTACGGGACAGCTGGCTATGGCTACACCTTC.

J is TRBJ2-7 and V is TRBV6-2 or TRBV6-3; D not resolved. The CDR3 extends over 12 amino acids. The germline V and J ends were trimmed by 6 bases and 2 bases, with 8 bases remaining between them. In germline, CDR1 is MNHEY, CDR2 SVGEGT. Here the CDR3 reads CASSPKAYEQYF. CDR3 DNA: TGTGCCAGCAGCCCAAAGGCCTACGAGCAGTACTTC.

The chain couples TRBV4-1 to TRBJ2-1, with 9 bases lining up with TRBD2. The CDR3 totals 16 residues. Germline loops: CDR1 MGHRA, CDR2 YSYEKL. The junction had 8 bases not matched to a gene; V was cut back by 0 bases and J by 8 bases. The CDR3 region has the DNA TGCGCCAGCAGCCAAGAGGCGGGAGGGGCGGAGCATGAGCAGTTCTTC. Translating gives CASSQEAGGAEHEQFF.

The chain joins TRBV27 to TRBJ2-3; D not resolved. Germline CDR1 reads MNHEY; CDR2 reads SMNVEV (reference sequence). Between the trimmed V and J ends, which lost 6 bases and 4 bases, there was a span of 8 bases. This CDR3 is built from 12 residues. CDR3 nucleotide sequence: TGTGCCAGCAGGTTCCCCCCAGATACGCAGTATTTT. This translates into CASRFPPDTQYF.

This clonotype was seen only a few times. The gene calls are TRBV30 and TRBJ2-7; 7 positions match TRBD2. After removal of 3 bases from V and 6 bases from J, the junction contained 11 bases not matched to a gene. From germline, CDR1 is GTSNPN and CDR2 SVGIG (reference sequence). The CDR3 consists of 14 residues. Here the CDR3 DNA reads TGTGCCTGGAGCCCCCAATCGACTAGCCCCGAGCAGTACTTC. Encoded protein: CAWSPQSTSPEQYF.

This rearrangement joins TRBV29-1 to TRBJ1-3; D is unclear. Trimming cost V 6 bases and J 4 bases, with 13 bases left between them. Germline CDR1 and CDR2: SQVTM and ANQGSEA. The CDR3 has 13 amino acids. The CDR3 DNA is TGCAGCGTGGTGGGGTCCCCGGGAAACACCATATATTTT. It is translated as CSVVGSPGNTIYF.

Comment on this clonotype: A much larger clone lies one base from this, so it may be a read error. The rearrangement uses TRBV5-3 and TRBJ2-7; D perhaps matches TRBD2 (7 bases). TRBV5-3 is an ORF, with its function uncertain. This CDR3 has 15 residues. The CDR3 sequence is CVSSFEGGLPYEQYF. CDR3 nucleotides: TGTGTCAGCAGCTTTGAGGGGGGGCTACCCTACGAGCAGTACTTC.